The rows below give T cell receptor beta chains drawn from one sample of a study of molecular identifiers for immune sequencing clone quantification. TCRdb independently ran MiXCR on the PCR reads; one entry per CDR3 protein. Seen here are over 300,000 distinct CDR3 sequences, roughly a quarter observed once, and the top ten hold roughly 0.7%. Sequencing input: naive CD8+ T cells from blood, with Jurkat cell RNA spiked in. These receptor sequences come from a human donor in good health. Some libraries in this study had Jurkat cell RNA spiked in. Each CDR3 is given without its conserved first and last residue.

TRBV4-3 | 13 | ASSPDSSSYNEQF
TRBV13 | 12 | ASSPGDLQETQY
TRBV4-3 | 17 | ASSQDPTLTTSGANVLT
TRBV7-9 | 10 | ASSLAERHQY
TRBV5-1 | 12 | ASMFSTGTYEQY
TRBV28 | 14 | ASSLLVPMNTGELF
TRBV29-1 | 12 | SVEGILAIYEQF
TRBV6-5 | 14 | ASSYSGPSAADTQY
TRBV19 | 10 | ASSTAPGELF
TRBV27 | 13 | ASSLTQGPLQPQH
TRBV12-3/TRBV12-4 | 14 | ASSLAVRGFDSPLH
TRBV6-2/TRBV6-3 | 11 | ASSYGTLQPQH
TRBV7-3 | 12 | ASSPARGTGELF
TRBV20-1 | 11 | SAGQQNTGELF
TRBV7-6 | 16 | ASSLASGGDFGDSPLH
TRBV2 | 14 | ASSDTGGLAKNIQY
TRBV25-1 | 11 | AAGAGSYNEQF
TRBV2 | 15 | ASSDNPGHANTGELF
TRBV19 | 12 | ASSILGGHTEAF
TRBV5-4 | 8 | ASGPSEQY
TRBV28 | 11 | ASSTGAEGRAF
TRBV7-8 | 13 | ASGLGTGGDTEAF
TRBV29-1 | 12 | SVEDRGSQGTQY
TRBV20-1 | 14 | SAPRKTTYINTEAF
TRBV29-1 | 11 | SVILATKNIQY
TRBV2 | 10 | ATRDRSSEQF
TRBV20-1 | 9 | SATQGGEQY
TRBV28 | 13 | ASSLGPTGSYEQY
TRBV5-6 | 11 | ASSSLGDYGYT
TRBV24-1 | 11 | ATGEVNTGELF
TRBV3-1 | 11 | ASSHGQRETQY
TRBV7-9 | 12 | ASSPRDKGETQY
TRBV20-1 | 12 | SARPAHPSYEQY
TRBV7-6 | 12 | ASRPGAGPGELF
TRBV30 | 14 | AWSVAGTSGSHEQY
TRBV5-3 | 14 | ASSLTLATSTDTQY
TRBV2 | 12 | ASSEEAGFAEAF
TRBV14 | 11 | ASSQVRPGEPF
TRBV9 | 13 | ASSVGRWGRTEQY
TRBV4-2 | 14 | ASSQAKMPPGYEQY
TRBV7-9 | 12 | AGVRGIGANVLT
TRBV6-6 | 8 | ATRAGELF
TRBV7-9 | 13 | ASSLNSRENSPLH
TRBV6-6 | 12 | ASSYSWNTGELF
TRBV29-1 | 12 | SVGGAGGTDTQY
TRBV2 | 14 | ASSVRLAGGTDTQY
TRBV27 | 11 | ASSRGGGETQY
TRBV12-3/TRBV12-4 | 16 | ASSSGFGDRTMNTEAF
TRBV5-4 | 13 | ASSLAIGGADTQY
TRBV3-2 | 14 | ASSLGPGQPNEKLF